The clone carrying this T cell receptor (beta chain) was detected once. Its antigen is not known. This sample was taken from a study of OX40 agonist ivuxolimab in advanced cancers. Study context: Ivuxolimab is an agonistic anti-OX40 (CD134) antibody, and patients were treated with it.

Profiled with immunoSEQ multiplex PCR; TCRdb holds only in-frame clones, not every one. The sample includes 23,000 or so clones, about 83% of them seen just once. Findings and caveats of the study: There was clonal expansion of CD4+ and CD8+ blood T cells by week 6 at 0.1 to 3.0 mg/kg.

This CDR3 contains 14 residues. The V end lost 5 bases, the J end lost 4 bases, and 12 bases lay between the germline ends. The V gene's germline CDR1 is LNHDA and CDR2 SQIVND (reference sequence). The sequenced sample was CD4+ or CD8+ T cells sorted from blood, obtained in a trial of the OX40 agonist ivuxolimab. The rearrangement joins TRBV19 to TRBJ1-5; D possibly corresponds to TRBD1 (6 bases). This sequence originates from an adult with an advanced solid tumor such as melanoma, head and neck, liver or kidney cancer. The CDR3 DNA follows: TGTGCCAGTAGTTTCAGGGGAGCGAATCAGCCCCAGCATTTT. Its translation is CASSFRGANQPQHF.